A single sample gave rise to the 31 T cell receptor beta chains below, sequenced in a study of T cell responses to AZD1222 COVID-19 vaccine. Clones were read by immunoSEQ multiplex PCR, and TCRdb kept only the in-frame ones, dropping some. Of around 120,000 clones in the sample, roughly 92% are singletons; the top ten hold more than 0.95%. The sequencing used peripheral blood, collected 28 days after the second AZD1222 dose. The receptors here all came from an adult who received the AZD1222 COVID-19 vaccine.

The genes are TRBV7-2 and TRBJ1-1; TRBD1 aligns across 9 bases. J gave up 5 bases and V 2 bases, and 6 bases lay outside the gene matches. CDR3 length: 15 residues. Germline lookup yields CDR1 SGHTA and CDR2 FQGNSA. CDR3 sequence: CASSLLGQGGTEAFF. Written as DNA, the CDR3 is TGTGCCAGCAGCTTATTGGGACAGGGTGGAACTGAAGCTTTCTTT. Supplemented by reference TRBV7-2 and TRBJ1-1, the full variable domain reads GAGVSQSPSNKVTEKGKDVELRCDPISGHTALYWYRQSLGQGLEFLIYFQGNSAPDKSGLPSDRFSAERTGGSVSTLTIQRTQQEDSAVYLCASSLLGQGGTEAFFGQGTRLTVV.

The V call is TRBV6-5, the J call TRBJ2-7; D may correspond to TRBD1 or TRBD2 (5 bases each). The germline V and J ends were trimmed by 0 bases and 0 bases, with 6 bases remaining between them. In germline, CDR1 is MNHEY, CDR2 SVGAGI. This CDR3 region has 14 residues. The CDR3 region is CASSYSGDSYEQYF. DNA for the CDR3: TGTGCCAGCAGTTACTCGGGGGACTCCTACGAGCAGTACTTC.

The V gene is TRBV7-2, the J gene TRBJ1-4, with a possible D match to TRBD1 (5 bases). Germline CDR1 and CDR2: SGHTA and FQGNSA. Trimming pared 3 bases from V and 0 bases from J, leaving 8 bases between. This CDR3 has 15 residues. CDR3 DNA: TGTGCCAGCAGCTTCCAGACAGCAACTAATGAAAAACTGTTTTTT. It is translated as CASSFQTATNEKLFF.

The genes are TRBV24-1 and TRBJ2-1, with a weak D call TRBD1 (7 bases). CDR3 length equals 12 residues. Trimming removed 12 bases from V and 5 bases from J, with 13 bases in between. Germline V gene lookup returns CDR1 KGHDR and CDR2 SFDVKD. This chain's CDR3 is CAAGQSNNEQFF. The CDR3 DNA reads TGTGCCGCGGGACAGAGTAACAATGAGCAGTTCTTC.

The genes are TRBV5-1 and TRBJ2-3, with a possible D match to TRBD2 (5 bases). V was cut by 0 bases and J by 0 bases, with 5 bases left in between. Germline CDR1 and CDR2: SGHRS and YFSETQ. CDR3 size: 14 residues. The CDR3 is CASSLGESTDTQYF. CDR3 DNA: TGCGCCAGCAGCTTGGGGGAGAGCACAGATACGCAGTATTTT.

The chain joins TRBV5-5 to TRBJ1-6, with unresolved D. Germline values: CDR1 SGHKS, CDR2 YYEKEE (reference sequence). V shed 0 bases and J shed 9 bases, with 13 bases lying between them. CDR3 length: 15 residues. The CDR3 sequence is CASSLGPRGISPLHF. CDR3 DNA sequence: TGTGCCAGCAGCTTGGGTCCGAGAGGGATTTCACCCCTCCACTTT. Full variable domain (missing parts from reference TRBV5-5 and TRBJ1-6): DAGVTQSPTHLIKTRGQQVTLRCSPISGHKSVSWYQQVLGQGPQFIFQYYEKEERGRGNFPDRFSARQFPNYSSELNVNALLLGDSALYLCASSLGPRGISPLHFGNGTRLTVT.

This clone was detected once. The chain recombines TRBV19 with TRBJ1-5; D ambiguous. V was pared by 6 bases and J by 0 bases, with 9 bases between. Germline V lookup: CDR1 LNHDA, CDR2 SQIVND (reference sequence). This CDR3 comprises 14 residues. The CDR3 sequence is CASRNVGSNQPQHF. The CDR3 DNA is TGTGCCAGTAGGAACGTCGGTAGCAATCAGCCCCAGCATTTT.

The rearrangement uses TRBV7-8 and TRBJ2-7; D tentatively fits TRBD1 or TRBD2 (5 bases each). The ends were cut back, 6 bases at V and 4 bases at J, with 19 bases in the middle. The CDR3 sequence is 15 residues long. The germline V gene has CDR1 SGHVS and CDR2 FQNEAQ. The CDR3 loop reads CASRYGTSPLYEQYF. Here the CDR3 DNA reads TGTGCCAGCAGATACGGGACCTCTCCTTTGTACGAGCAGTACTTC.

This sequence joins TRBV6-5 and TRBJ2-2; TRBD2 might be the D (6 bases). In germline, CDR1 is MNHEY, CDR2 SVGAGI. The CDR3 length is 15 residues. Trimming took off 8 bases at V and 4 bases at J, with 17 bases between the two ends. CDR3 nucleotide sequence: TGTGCCAGCCACTCGGAAGGGGAGGCCACCGGGGAGCTGTTTTTT. This codes for CASHSEGEATGELFF.

J is TRBJ1-2 and V is TRBV28; 9 nucleotides agree with TRBD1. Trimming cost V 4 bases and J 3 bases; bases outside gene matches: 6. The CDR3 is 15 residues long. Germline V CDR1 and CDR2: MDHEN, SYDVKM. CDR3 in amino acids: CASSSQGAGYYGYTF. The CDR3 DNA reads TGTGCCAGCAGTTCACAGGGGGCGGGCTACTATGGCTACACCTTC.

V gene TRBV29-1 combines with J gene TRBJ2-7, with D maybe TRBD1 (6 bases). The CDR3 runs to 12 residues. The germline V and J ends were trimmed by 6 bases and 6 bases, with 15 bases remaining between them. Per the germline V gene, CDR1 is SQVTM and CDR2 is ANQGSEA. Written as DNA, the CDR3 is TGCAGCGTCCCCAGTAAGGGGGTCGAGCAGTACTTC. Translated: CSVPSKGVEQYF.

This chain uses TRBV12-3 or TRBV12-4 with TRBJ2-7; D possibly corresponds to TRBD1 (5 bases). The CDR3 contains 13 residues. Trimming pared 2 bases from V and 2 bases from J, leaving 7 bases between. CDR3: CASSLTGPYEQYF. DNA of the CDR3: TGTGCCAGCAGTTTAACAGGCCCCTACGAGCAGTACTTC.

The chain is built from TRBV24-1 and TRBJ1-5; D gene uncertain. This CDR3 has 16 residues. With 4 bases removed from V and 0 bases from J, the gap between germline ends came to 12 bases. From germline, CDR1 is KGHDR and CDR2 SFDVKD. CDR3 loop: CATSDAGRYSNQPQHF. CDR3 sequence (DNA): TGTGCCACCAGTGACGCGGGCCGATATAGCAATCAGCCCCAGCATTTT.

The chain couples TRBV5-4 to TRBJ2-3; no clear D. The germline gives CDR1 SGHNT, CDR2 YYREEE (reference sequence). V was trimmed by 0 bases and J by 2 bases, leaving 4 bases between them. The CDR3 runs to 13 residues. CDR3 coding DNA: TGTGCCAGCAGCTTGGAAACCACAGATACGCAGTATTTT. Its translation is CASSLETTDTQYF.

This chain connects TRBV24-1 to TRBJ2-1, with 10 bases identical to TRBD2. Trimming cost V 2 bases and J 10 bases; bases outside gene matches: 7. The CDR3 spans 15 residues. Germline assignment: CDR1 KGHDR and CDR2 SFDVKD. The CDR3 here is CATSDYASGSREQFF. The CDR3 DNA reads TGTGCCACCAGTGATTACGCTAGCGGGAGCCGAGAGCAGTTCTTC.

The rearrangement joins TRBV19 to TRBJ1-1; tentative D call: TRBD1 (5 bases). Trimming stripped 6 bases from V and 7 bases from J, with 9 bases between. Germline V gene sequence: CDR1 LNHDA, CDR2 SQIVND (reference sequence). This CDR3 spans 11 amino acids. The CDR3 nucleotides read TGTGCCAGTAGCCAGGGTGGTGAAGCTTTCTTT. Amino acid sequence: CASSQGGEAFF.

The rearrangement links TRBV5-5 to TRBJ2-1, with 14 bases fitting TRBD2. The CDR3 loop spans 17 amino acids. Trimming cost V 4 bases and J 6 bases; bases outside gene matches: 9. Germline CDR1 reads SGHKS; CDR2 reads YYEKEE (reference sequence). The CDR3 sequence: CASSLGLAGGSGNEQFF. CDR3 nucleotides: TGTGCCAGCAGCCTTGGACTAGCGGGGGGTTCGGGCAATGAGCAGTTCTTC.

The chain couples TRBV11-3 to TRBJ2-3; 13 bases match TRBD2. The CDR3 has 18 residues. V was pared by 1 base and J by 4 bases, with 8 bases of the junction left unmatched. The V gene's germline CDR1 is SGHNT and CDR2 YENEEA. The chain's CDR3 is CASSLGTLAGGWADTQYF. DNA for the CDR3: TGTGCCAGCAGCTTAGGGACACTAGCGGGGGGGTGGGCAGATACGCAGTATTTT.

The rearrangement uses TRBV7-9 and TRBJ1-6; possible D gene TRBD1, 6 bases. The ends were cut back, 7 bases at V and 6 bases at J, with 25 bases in the middle. The CDR3 totals 18 residues. Looked up from germline, CDR1 is SEHNR and CDR2 is FQNEAQ (reference sequence). The CDR3 is CASTRGTGPKPRNSPLHF. The DNA of the CDR3 is TGTGCCAGCACCAGGGGCACAGGGCCCAAACCCCGTAATTCACCCCTCCACTTT.

The V gene is TRBV6-2 or TRBV6-3, the J gene TRBJ2-5; TRBD2 matches at 7 bases. The CDR3 consists of 15 residues. Germline CDR1 and CDR2: MNHEY and SVGEGT. The V gene end was trimmed by 4 bases and the J gene end by 1 base; junction bases not matched to a gene: 6. CDR3 in amino acids: CASSWPSGFQETQYF. CDR3 DNA: TGTGCCAGCAGTTGGCCTAGCGGCTTCCAAGAGACCCAGTACTTC.

The chain uses TRBV4-1 and TRBJ1-5, with 8 bases matching TRBD1. The germline gives CDR1 MGHRA, CDR2 YSYEKL. Trimming cost V 3 bases and J 7 bases; bases outside gene matches: 8. CDR3 size: 15 residues. The CDR3, as DNA: TGCGCCAGCAGCCAGGGCGGACAGGGCGGCCAGCCCCAGCATTTT. Its translation is CASSQGGQGGQPQHF.

The chain recombines TRBV24-1 with TRBJ2-2; 11 bases fit TRBD2. The CDR3 is 17 amino acids. Trimming cost V 4 bases and J 4 bases; bases outside gene matches: 7. Germline V gene sequence: CDR1 KGHDR, CDR2 SFDVKD. CDR3 DNA sequence: TGTGCCACCAGTGACCAAACTAGCGGGAGAGGCACCGGGGAGCTGTTTTTT. Its translation: CATSDQTSGRGTGELFF.

The V call is TRBV19, the J call TRBJ2-1; 8 positions match TRBD2. The CDR3 length is 17 residues. V lost 0 bases, J lost 0 bases, and 4 bases stayed unmatched. CDR1 LNHDA and CDR2 SQIVND come from the germline V gene (reference sequence). CDR3 in amino acids: CASSIDREGGSYNEQFF. DNA of the CDR3: TGTGCCAGTAGTATAGATCGGGAGGGCGGCTCCTACAATGAGCAGTTCTTC.

The chain links TRBV9 to TRBJ1-1; 9 bases line up with TRBD1. V gave up 4 bases and J gave up 0 bases; unmatched junction bases: 16. CDR3 size: 19 residues. The V gene's germline CDR1 is SGDLS and CDR2 YYNGEE. The CDR3 bases are TGTGCCAGCAGCCCAAGTCACGGGACAGGGATTCCCTTGAACACTGAAGCTTTCTTT. It yields the protein CASSPSHGTGIPLNTEAFF.

This sequence joins TRBV4-2 and TRBJ2-1; no firm D call. The CDR3 covers 13 residues. CDR1 is LGHNA and CDR2 is YNFKEQ in the germline V gene. Between the trimmed V and J ends, which lost 1 base and 2 bases, there was a span of 3 bases. CDR3 amino acids: CASSQVTYNEQFF. Here the CDR3 DNA reads TGTGCCAGCAGCCAAGTCACCTACAATGAGCAGTTCTTC.

The chain uses TRBV5-6 and TRBJ2-7; 8 nucleotides agree with TRBD2. V lost 0 bases and J lost 3; bases outside the gene matches: 8. This CDR3 comprises 16 residues. CDR1 is SGHDT, CDR2 YYEEEE, per germline. The CDR3 DNA sequence: TGTGCCAGCAGCTTGGAGGCGGGGGGCATCGGCTACGAGCAGTACTTC. The encoded protein is CASSLEAGGIGYEQYF.

The rearrangement links TRBV7-2 to TRBJ2-7; tentatively, D is TRBD1 (6 bases). The germline V and J ends were trimmed by 1 base and 0 bases, with 13 bases remaining between them. Germline CDR1 SGHTA, CDR2 FQGNSA. The length of the CDR3 is 16 residues. CDR3 loop: CASSLGGTLPSYEQYF. The CDR3 bases are TGTGCCAGCAGCTTAGGGGGGACACTTCCCTCCTACGAGCAGTACTTC.

Only one count was recorded for this clone. This rearrangement joins TRBV9 to TRBJ1-1; D remains unclear. V was pared by 3 bases and J by 4 bases, with 10 bases between. The CDR3 runs to 13 residues. Germline loops: CDR1 SGDLS, CDR2 YYNGEE. The CDR3 region has the DNA TGTGCCAGCAGCGGGGCCTCCGTCACTGAAGCTTTCTTT. Protein sequence: CASSGASVTEAFF.

The chain couples TRBV9 to TRBJ2-3, with 7 bases identical to TRBD2. Germline trimming cut 2 bases from V and 1 base from J; bases unmatched to any gene: 1. The CDR3 loop spans 14 amino acids. CDR1 and CDR2 from the germline V gene are SGDLS and YYNGEE. CDR3 nucleotide sequence: TGTGCCAGCAGCGTTCTAGCGGGCACAGATACGCAGTATTTT. This encodes CASSVLAGTDTQYF.

As DNA, the CDR3 is TGTGCCAGCAGCCAAACAGGGGCGAGACAGCCCCAGCATTTT. This gives the protein CASSQTGARQPQHF. This chain uses TRBV4-2 with TRBJ1-5, with 7 bases aligning to TRBD1. The V gene's germline CDR1 is LGHNA and CDR2 YNFKEQ. V dropped 2 bases and J dropped 7; count of bases not matched to a gene: 5. CDR3 length: 14 residues.

The genes are TRBV29-1 and TRBJ2-1; weak D call: TRBD2 (6 bases). Germline V gene data show CDR1 as SQVTM and CDR2 as ANQGSEA. Trimming took off 7 bases at V and 9 bases at J, with 19 bases between the two ends. There are 13 residues in the CDR3. The CDR3 sequence is CSGAASGGTEQFF. The CDR3 region has the DNA TGCAGCGGTGCAGCGTCCGGCGGGACTGAGCAGTTCTTC.